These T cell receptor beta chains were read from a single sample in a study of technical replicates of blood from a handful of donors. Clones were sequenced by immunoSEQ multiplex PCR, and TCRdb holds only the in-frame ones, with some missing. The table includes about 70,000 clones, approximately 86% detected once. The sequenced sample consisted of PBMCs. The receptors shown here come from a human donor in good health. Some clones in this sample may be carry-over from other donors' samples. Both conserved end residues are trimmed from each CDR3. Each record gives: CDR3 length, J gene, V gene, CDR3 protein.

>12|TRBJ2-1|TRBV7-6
ASSLGLEGNEQF
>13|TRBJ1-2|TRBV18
ASSPAPPGVYGYT
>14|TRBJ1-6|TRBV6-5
ASSYEGGRLNSPLH
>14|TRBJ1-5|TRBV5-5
ASSLGGSAGNQPQH
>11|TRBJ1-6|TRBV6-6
ASRFRDYSPLH
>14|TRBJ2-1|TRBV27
ASRRPGTSGYNEQF
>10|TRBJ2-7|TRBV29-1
SVEQGPLEQY
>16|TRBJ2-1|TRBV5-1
ASSWTPLGLAAYNEQF
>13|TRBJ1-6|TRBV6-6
ASSGDRPYNSPLH
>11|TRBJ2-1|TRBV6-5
ASRRGLEAEQF
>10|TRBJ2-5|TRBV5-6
ASSTGEETQY
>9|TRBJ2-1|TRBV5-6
ASSLRNEQF
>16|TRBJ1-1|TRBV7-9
ASSPYASRVVLLGEAF
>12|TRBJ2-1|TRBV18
ASSPPPGNNEQF
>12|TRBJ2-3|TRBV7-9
ASSPRTTADTQY
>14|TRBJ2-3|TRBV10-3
AISAPRGQTSDTQY
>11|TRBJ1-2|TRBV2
ASSERDNYGYT
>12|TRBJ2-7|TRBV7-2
ASSLGLAGTEQY
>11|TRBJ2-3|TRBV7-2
ASSLQYTDTQY
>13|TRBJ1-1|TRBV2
ASSEWPSGNTEAF
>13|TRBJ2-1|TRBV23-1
ASVMMGTVYNEQF
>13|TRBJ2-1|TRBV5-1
ASSLAGTSGGEQF
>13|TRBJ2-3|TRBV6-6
ASSYRGRGADTQY
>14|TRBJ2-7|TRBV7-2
ASSPGTSGRVNEQY
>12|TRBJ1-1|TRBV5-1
ASTLGGLGTEAF
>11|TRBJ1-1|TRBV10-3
AISEGGYTEAF
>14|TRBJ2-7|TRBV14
ASSPTSGGGPYEQY
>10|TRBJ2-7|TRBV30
AWSWGTHEQY
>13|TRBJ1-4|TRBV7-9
ASTIGQGMNEKLF
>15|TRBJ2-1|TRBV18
ASSPSFGTSGRNEQF
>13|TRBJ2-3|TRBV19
ASTQGQLSSDTQY
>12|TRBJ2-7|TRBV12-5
ASGLTSTAYEQY
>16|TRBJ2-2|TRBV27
ASSLRRNLRTNLGELF